The 18 T cell receptor beta chains presented below share a single source sample, sequenced in a study of CD8 T cells in ankylosing spondylitis. TCRdb redid the calling of the 5' RACE reads with MiXCR, one entry per CDR3 protein. The sample shows a few hundred thousand distinct CDR3 sequences, roughly a quarter of them seen only once. Input material: blood, either unsorted or a sorted T cell fraction (not recorded which). The source is a male donor with ankylosing spondylitis or in good health (not recorded which).

This chain joins TRBV20-1 and TRBJ2-1; 8 nucleotides agree with TRBD2. With V trimmed by 5 bases and J by 5 bases, 14 bases remained unmatched. Germline V gives CDR1 DFQATT, CDR2 SNEGSKA (reference sequence). This CDR3 is 16 amino acids long. DNA of the CDR3: TGCAGTGCTCATGCCCTTAAGCGGGGGTTGAACAATGAGCAGTTCTTC. Its translation is CSAHALKRGLNNEQFF.

V is TRBV12-3 or TRBV12-4 and J is TRBJ2-7; D tentatively reads TRBD1 or TRBD2 (5 bases each). V shed 5 bases and J shed 0 bases, with 11 bases lying between them. The CDR3 contains 14 residues. In nucleotides, the CDR3 is TGTGCCAGCAGTCCCTGGGACGGCTCCTACGAGCAGTACTTC. Amino acid sequence: CASSPWDGSYEQYF.

The chain joins TRBV10-3 to TRBJ1-2, with D possibly TRBD1 on 5 matching bases. Trimming left V 4 bases short and J 4 bases short, with 10 bases between. The CDR3 contains 13 residues. The germline CDR1 and CDR2 sequences are ENHRY and SYGVKD. DNA of the CDR3: TGTGCCATCAGTGGGGGGGGAAGCTATGGCTACACCTTC. Protein product: CAISGGGSYGYTF.

This clonotype was counted ten times or more. This chain uses TRBV10-3 with TRBJ2-1; 8 bases are a match to TRBD2. This CDR3 is 15 amino acids long. Germline V gene data show CDR1 as ENHRY and CDR2 as SYGVKD. Trimming at V came to 8 bases and at J to 0 bases, leaving 6 bases not matched to a gene. CDR3 amino acids: CAIRSGGYSYNEQFF. Here the CDR3 DNA reads TGTGCCATCCGGAGCGGGGGTTACTCCTACAATGAGCAGTTCTTC.

This clonotype appeared many times. The chain combines TRBV20-1 with TRBJ1-1; possible D gene TRBD1, 5 bases. Trimming took 7 bases from V and 1 from J, leaving 10 bases between them. CDR3 length: 12 residues. Per germline, CDR1 DFQATT and CDR2 SNEGSKA (reference sequence). The DNA for the CDR3 is TGCAGTGGGGGCCGGACGAACACTGAAGCTTTCTTT. It yields the protein CSGGRTNTEAFF.

The chain couples TRBV6-5 to TRBJ2-3; possible D gene TRBD2, 6 bases. The CDR3 extends over 15 amino acids. The V and J ends lost 0 bases and 5 bases respectively, with 12 bases between them. Germline V lookup: CDR1 MNHEY, CDR2 SVGAGI. CDR3 in amino acids: CASSYSPGDEDTQYF. The CDR3 DNA follows: TGTGCCAGCAGTTACTCACCGGGAGACGAAGATACGCAGTATTTT.

The table lists this clonotype with a few counts. This chain links TRBV29-1 with TRBJ2-3; unclear D gene. CDR1 is SQVTM, CDR2 ANQGSEA, per germline. With 7 bases removed from V and 4 bases from J, the gap between germline ends came to 12 bases. This CDR3 contains 12 residues. The CDR3 region has the DNA TGCAGCGCCGGGCCCCGGGCAGATACGCAGTATTTT. It specifies CSAGPRADTQYF.

This sequence joins TRBV29-1 and TRBJ2-4; D is undetermined. Germline V gene lookup returns CDR1 SQVTM and CDR2 ANQGSEA. V dropped 4 bases and J dropped 5 bases, with 12 bases sitting between them. This CDR3 region has 13 residues. The DNA for the CDR3 is TGCAGCGTTGGCCTCCCACTTCAAAACATTCAGTACTTC. As protein: CSVGLPLQNIQYF. The full variable domain, with the rest looked up from reference TRBV29-1 and TRBJ2-4, is SAVISQKPSRDICQRGTSLTIQCQVDSQVTMMFWYRQQPGQSLTLIATANQGSEATYESGFVIDKFPISRPNLTFSTLTVSNMSPEDSSIYLCSVGLPLQNIQYFGAGTRLSVL.

The chain employs TRBV5-1 and TRBJ2-7, with D maybe TRBD2 (7 bases). CDR1 and CDR2 (germline): SGHRS, YFSETQ. V was shortened by 5 bases and J by 7 bases, with 25 bases between the two germline ends. The CDR3 has 16 residues. The CDR3 DNA sequence: TGCGCCAGCAGATGGGGGGGTGCAGGGGCCGTGTGGGAGCAGTACTTC. Amino acids: CASRWGGAGAVWEQYF.

V gene TRBV10-3 combines with J gene TRBJ2-3, with 8 bases matching TRBD2. CDR3 length equals 14 residues. Germline V gene lookup returns CDR1 ENHRY and CDR2 SYGVKD. The trim removed 5 bases at V and 3 bases at J, leaving 4 bases unmatched. The CDR3: CAISTGGATDTQYF. The DNA of the CDR3 is TGTGCCATCAGTACGGGGGGGGCGACAGATACGCAGTATTTT.

V and J are TRBV20-1 and TRBJ2-5; no clear D gene. With 2 bases removed from V and 0 bases from J, the gap between germline ends came to 16 bases. The CDR3 runs to 16 residues. Germline-derived CDR1 and CDR2 are DFQATT and SNEGSKA (reference sequence). CDR3 coding DNA: TGCAGTGCTAGACTCAGACGTACCGTTTACCAAGAGACCCAGTACTTC. This gives the protein CSARLRRTVYQETQYF.

There are many counts of this clonotype. This chain uses TRBV4-2 with TRBJ2-1; D possibly uses TRBD1 or TRBD2 (5 bases each). Germline V CDR1 and CDR2: LGHNA, YNFKEQ. V lost 4 bases, J lost 6 bases, and 16 bases lay in between. The CDR3 is 15 residues long. The CDR3, as DNA: TGTGCCAGCAGCCCAATATACGGGGACGCCAATGAGCAGTTCTTC. This sequence encodes CASSPIYGDANEQFF.

Here the CDR3 reads CASSSSGTSVIEQYF. CDR3 nucleotide sequence: TGTGCCAGCAGTTCTTCCGGGACTAGTGTTATCGAGCAGTACTTC. This chain connects TRBV2 to TRBJ2-7, with 8 bases fitting TRBD2. This CDR3 comprises 15 residues. J was trimmed by 6 bases and V by 5 bases; bases with no gene match: 12. Germline CDR1 and CDR2: SNHLY and FYNNEI. Supplemented by reference TRBV2 and TRBJ2-7, the full variable domain reads EPEVTQTPSHQVTQMGQEVILRCVPISNHLYFYWYRQILGQKVEFLVSFYNNEISEKSEIFDDQFSVERPDGSNFTLKIRSTKLEDSAMYFCASSSSGTSVIEQYFGPGTRLTVT.

V and J are TRBV12-3 or TRBV12-4 and TRBJ2-7; possible D gene TRBD1, 5 bases. The length of the CDR3 is 14 residues. Trimming stripped 4 bases from V and 3 bases from J, with 13 bases between. CDR3 coding DNA: TGTGCCAGCAGTTCGGACACCACCTTCTACGAGCAGTACTTC. This gives the protein CASSSDTTFYEQYF.

The genes are TRBV12-3 or TRBV12-4 and TRBJ2-1, with a tentative D call TRBD1 (5 bases). V lost 6 bases and J lost 0, with 15 bases in between. The CDR3 totals 16 residues. The CDR3 bases are TGTGCCAGCAGAACAGGACGGTTTAGCTCCTACAATGAGCAGTTCTTC. Translation: CASRTGRFSSYNEQFF.

V usage is TRBV20-1 and J usage is TRBJ2-6; D is uncertain. CDR3 length equals 13 residues. Germline CDR1 is DFQATT and CDR2 is SNEGSKA (reference sequence). V was trimmed by 0 bases and J by 12 bases, leaving 12 bases between them. CDR3 residues: CSARDPRTVVLTF. The CDR3 DNA sequence: TGCAGTGCTAGAGATCCCAGGACGGTCGTCCTGACTTTC.

This clonotype was found a few times. The V and J genes are TRBV20-1 and TRBJ1-1, with unresolved D. Per germline, CDR1 DFQATT and CDR2 SNEGSKA (reference sequence). The CDR3 spans 12 residues. V lost 0 bases, J lost 5 bases, and 7 bases lay in between. The CDR3 region is CSARDPLTEAFF. CDR3 nucleotides: TGCAGTGCTAGAGATCCCTTAACTGAAGCTTTCTTT.

V gene TRBV7-6 combines with J gene TRBJ2-7, with D possibly being TRBD1 (5 bases). V gave up 4 bases and J gave up 6 bases, with 16 bases separating them. Germline CDR1 and CDR2: SGHVS and FNYEAQ. The CDR3 runs to 14 residues. The DNA for the CDR3 is TGTGCCAGCAGCTCTATGGCAGGGTTAGGCGAGCAGTACTTC. Protein sequence: CASSSMAGLGEQYF.